This T cell receptor (beta chain) was identified during a study of regulatory T cells in long-lasting Graves disease. Time point given: newly diagnosed GD, antithyroid drugs for less than 3 months. RNA isolated from PBMCs was used to make the TCR library. Arm-PCR of CDR3 regions and iRepertoire HTBI primers were used to build TCR beta libraries. TCRdb re-analysed the multiplex PCR reads in MiXCR, keeping a single row per CDR3 protein. The sample records fewer than 550,000 distinct CDR3 sequences, about 15% being singletons. The data were also submitted as part of a second study, on T cells in Graves' hyperthyroidism and ophthalmopathy. That report adds: Most clonotypes expanded in the thyroid (above 0.001) were also present in blood.

The starting material was peripheral blood mononuclear cells (PBMCs), obtained at new diagnosis, from a patient treated with antithyroid drugs. The receptor's source is a woman aged 18 to 35 with Graves disease.

CDR3 DNA: TGCAGCGTTGTGAGGCAGCTGAACACTGAAGCTTTCTTT. Translation: CSVVRQLNTEAFF. V usage is TRBV29-1 and J usage is TRBJ1-1; no firm D call. The CDR3 covers 13 residues. Germline loops: CDR1 SQVTM, CDR2 ANQGSEA. Trimming took off 4 bases at V and 0 bases at J, with 9 bases between the two ends.